Listed below are T cell receptor beta chains from one sample, sequenced in a study of blood T cell repertoires in COVID-19. The table came from immunoSEQ multiplex PCR; TCRdb's copy has only in-frame clones and leaves some out. The sample has 75,000 to 100,000 clones; around 87% are singletons. Material: peripheral blood. The origin of the receptors is a human donor in a cohort sampled during active COVID-19. Each CDR3 is given with its conserved first and last residue.

J gene,V gene,CDR3 protein
TRBJ2-2,TRBV7-3,CASSQPGREDTGELFF
TRBJ1-2,TRBV19,CASSPPGGQVYGYTF
TRBJ2-3,TRBV5-4,CASSLATRAFTDTQYF
TRBJ1-2,TRBV19,CASAPPGGSYGYTF
TRBJ2-4,TRBV4-1,CASSQGYAVDRIKNIQYF
TRBJ2-7,TRBV5-3,CARSSGGGDPYEQYF
TRBJ1-2,TRBV5-1,CASSLRDDYGYTF
TRBJ2-7,TRBV7-9,CASSPDRHYEQYF
TRBJ1-3,TRBV28,CASNGPGGGNTIYF
TRBJ2-3,TRBV5-8,CASSFLLAVTDTQYF
TRBJ2-7,TRBV10-3,CAISLSGTDSYEQYF
TRBJ2-7,TRBV6-5,CASSFIPGQGPGEQYF
TRBJ1-2,TRBV6-6,CASRPTGRTGGYGYTF
TRBJ2-1,TRBV3-1/TRBV3-2,CASSNFPGLAGLNEQFF
TRBJ2-7,TRBV27,CASSFELAGGAGRDEQYF
TRBJ1-5,TRBV6-5,CASSTGARPQHF
TRBJ2-3,TRBV20-1,CSASGLAGGIDTQYF
TRBJ1-2,TRBV19,CASSRTGDYGYTF
TRBJ2-6,TRBV7-3,CASSLRTDRFSGANVLTF
TRBJ1-1,TRBV5-1,CASSLSQMNTEAFF
TRBJ1-2,TRBV5-5,CASSPSRGRASYGYTF
TRBJ2-5,TRBV29-1,CSASVGYSGLETQYF
TRBJ2-5,TRBV5-5,CASSLVNQETQYF
TRBJ2-1,TRBV3-1/TRBV3-2,CASSQESSVVANEQFF
TRBJ2-7,TRBV5-1,CASSLGGHSVGEQYF
TRBJ2-1,TRBV9,CASSETGEYSGEQFF
TRBJ2-7,TRBV5-1,CASSLSYGGNVEQYF
TRBJ2-7,TRBV9,CASSVGGRSYEQYF
TRBJ2-7,TRBV5-5,CASIPLGYEQYF
TRBJ2-5,TRBV6-6,CASSAKGTSGQTQYF
TRBJ2-2,TRBV29-1,CSVSGSGPGELFF
TRBJ2-2,TRBV9,CASSTGGQGRTGELFF
TRBJ1-6,TRBV7-9,CASRSILRDRLNSPLHF
TRBJ1-2,TRBV6-1,CASSENTQRSYGYTF
TRBJ2-1,TRBV9,CASSVRTGYPNEQFF
TRBJ2-4,TRBV27,CASSPTGVEIAGGKNIQYF
TRBJ1-2,TRBV7-9,CASSPEMVAAEGYTF
TRBJ2-1,TRBV28,CASSLSRYEQFF